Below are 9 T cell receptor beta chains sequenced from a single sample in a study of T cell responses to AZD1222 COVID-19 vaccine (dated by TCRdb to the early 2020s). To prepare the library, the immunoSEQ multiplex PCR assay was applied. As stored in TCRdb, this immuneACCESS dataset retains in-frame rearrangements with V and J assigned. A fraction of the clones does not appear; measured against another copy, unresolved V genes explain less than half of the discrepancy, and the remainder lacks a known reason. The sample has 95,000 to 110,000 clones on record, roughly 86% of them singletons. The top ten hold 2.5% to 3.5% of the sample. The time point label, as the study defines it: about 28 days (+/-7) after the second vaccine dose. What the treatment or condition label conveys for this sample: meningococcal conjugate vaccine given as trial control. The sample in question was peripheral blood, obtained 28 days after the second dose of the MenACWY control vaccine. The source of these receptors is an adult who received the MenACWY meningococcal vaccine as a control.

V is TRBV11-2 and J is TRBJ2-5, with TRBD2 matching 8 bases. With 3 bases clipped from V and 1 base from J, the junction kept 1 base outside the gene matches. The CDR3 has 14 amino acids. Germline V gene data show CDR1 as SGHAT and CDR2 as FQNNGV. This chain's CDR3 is CASSFSGVQETQYF. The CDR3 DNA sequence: TGTGCCAGCAGCTTTAGCGGGGTCCAAGAGACCCAGTACTTC.

CDR3 protein: CASSHPGQATYEQYF. CDR3 bases: TGTGCCAGCAGCCACCCGGGTCAGGCAACCTACGAGCAGTACTTC. The chain is built from TRBV7-8 and TRBJ2-7; D unresolved. Looked up from germline, CDR1 is SGHVS and CDR2 is FQNEAQ. V dropped 5 bases and J dropped 2 bases, with 16 bases sitting between them. The CDR3 contains 15 residues.

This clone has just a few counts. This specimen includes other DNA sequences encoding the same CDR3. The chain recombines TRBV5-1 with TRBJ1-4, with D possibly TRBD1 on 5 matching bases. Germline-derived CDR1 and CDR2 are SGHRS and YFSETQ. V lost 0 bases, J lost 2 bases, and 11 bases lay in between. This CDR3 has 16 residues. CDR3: CASSLGQGATNEKLFF. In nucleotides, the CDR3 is TGCGCCAGCAGCTTGGGTCAGGGAGCGACTAATGAAAAACTGTTTTTT. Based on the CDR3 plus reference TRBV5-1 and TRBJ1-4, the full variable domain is KAGVTQTPRYLIKTRGQQVTLSCSPISGHRSVSWYQQTPGQGLQFLFEYFSETQRNKGNFPGRFSGRQFSNSRSEMNVSTLELGDSALYLCASSLGQGATNEKLFFGSGTQLSVL.

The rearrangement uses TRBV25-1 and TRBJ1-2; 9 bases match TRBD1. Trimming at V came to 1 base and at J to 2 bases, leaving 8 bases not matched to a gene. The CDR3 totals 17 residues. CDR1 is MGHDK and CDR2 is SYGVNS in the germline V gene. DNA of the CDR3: TGTGCCAGCAGTGAATCCTGGGAGGGACAGGGAAACTATGGCTACACCTTC. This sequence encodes CASSESWEGQGNYGYTF.

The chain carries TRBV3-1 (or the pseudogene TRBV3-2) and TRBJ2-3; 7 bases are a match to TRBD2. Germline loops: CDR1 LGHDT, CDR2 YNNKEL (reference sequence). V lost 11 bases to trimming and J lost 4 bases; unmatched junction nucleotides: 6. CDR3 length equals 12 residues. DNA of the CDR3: TGTGCCGCCAGCCGGGGGGCAGATACGCAGTATTTT. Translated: CAASRGADTQYF.

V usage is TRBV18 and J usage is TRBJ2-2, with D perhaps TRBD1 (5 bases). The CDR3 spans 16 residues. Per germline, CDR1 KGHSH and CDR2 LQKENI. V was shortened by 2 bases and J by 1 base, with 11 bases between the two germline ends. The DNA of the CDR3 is TGTGCCAGCTCACCAACGGCAGGGCTGAACACCGGGGAGCTGTTTTTT. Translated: CASSPTAGLNTGELFF.

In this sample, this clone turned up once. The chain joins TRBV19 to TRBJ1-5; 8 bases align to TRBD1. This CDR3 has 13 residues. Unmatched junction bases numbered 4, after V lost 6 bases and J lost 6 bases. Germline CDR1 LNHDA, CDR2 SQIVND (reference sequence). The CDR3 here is CASRRDRSQPQHF. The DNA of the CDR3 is TGTGCCAGTAGGAGGGACAGGAGTCAGCCCCAGCATTTT.

CDR3 DNA sequence: TGCGCCAGCAGCCAAGGGGCCCCGGGAAACTATGGCTACACCTTC. Its translation: CASSQGAPGNYGYTF. The chain recombines TRBV4-1 with TRBJ1-2; D is ambiguous. The CDR3 loop spans 15 amino acids. Germline V lookup: CDR1 MGHRA, CDR2 YSYEKL. V gave up 1 base and J gave up 2 bases, with 11 bases separating them.

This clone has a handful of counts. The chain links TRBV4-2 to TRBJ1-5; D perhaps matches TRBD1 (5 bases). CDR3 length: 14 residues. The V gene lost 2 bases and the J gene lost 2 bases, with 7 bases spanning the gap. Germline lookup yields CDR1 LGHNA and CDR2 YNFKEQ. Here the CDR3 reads CASSQRQCNQPQHF. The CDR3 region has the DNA TGTGCCAGCAGCCAAAGACAGTGCAATCAGCCCCAGCATTTT.